This TCR beta chain was profiled in a study of blood T cell repertoires in COVID-19 (dated by TCRdb to 2019 to 2021). Notes on the research overall: Samples from collaborators originated in the United States, Italy and Spain and spanned both the acute and convalescent phases of COVID-19. Samples were obtained from the ongoing ImmuneRACE study (first 160 participants) and from over 1,000 subjects provided by 6 global collaborators. Subjects who had been exposed to COVID-19, were actively infected with it, or had recovered from it provided the deeply sampled blood TCRbeta repertoires that made up the dataset. The repertoires were released in a freely available public database intended as a resource for research on the immune response to SARS-CoV-2. A de-identified subject ID, COVID-19 status, age in years and sex were almost always included in the sample metadata. HLA class I and class II types, where available, came from metadata supplied by the sample provider rather than from assay-based typing. The prospective study material was composed of cDNA or gDNA derived from T cells, B-cell-depleted T cells, or PBMCs. The study at large found these results: Clinical and demographic metadata were provided uncurated, with the amount varying by source and participant.

Inclusive of the bounding cysteine and phenylalanine, the CDR3 is 13 residues long. The kept DNA is CDR3 alone, 39 bases in frame from the first base. From V the trimming removes 7 bases and from J it removes 7 bases, while the gene matches leave 11 bases of the junction unaccounted for. CDR1 and CDR2 were assigned from the germline V gene as SGHRS and YFSETQ. With regard to this clone: Its binding antigen is unknown. The record has no base qualities; no much larger clone is one base away.

Enrolling through a virtual design, the prospective study's participants ranged in age from roughly 18 to 90 years and lived across some 23 United States geographic areas. In the prospective study, participants were assigned to cohorts based on the clinical history participants reported in a screening survey and a study questionnaire. For ImmuneRACE Cohort 3, a participant was defined as recovered based on two consecutive negative NP/OP PCR tests, clearance by a healthcare professional, or resolution of symptoms. Mobile phlebotomists in the prospective study collected whole blood, serum and a nasopharyngeal or oropharyngeal swab from every participant. Additional blood draws and questionnaires over an approximately two-month period could optionally be provided by prospective study participants. Before DNA extraction, prospective study blood samples were shipped either frozen or at room temperature.

The immunoSEQ Assay, a bias-controlled multiplex PCR, was used to amplify TCRbeta CDR3 regions from genomic DNA. As for the original processing: The number of nucleated cells in each sample was estimated by amplification of reference gene primers within the assay. To quantify the absolute abundance of each unique TCRbeta CDR3 rearrangement, sequence reads were collapsed and filtered. For each sample, productive Simpson clonality was calculated as the square root of Simpson's diversity index over productive rearrangements. Imported from immuneACCESS, the table was reduced by TCRdb to in-frame sequences with V and J called. These copies leave out some clones; in studies compared against another copy, an unresolved V gene accounts for under half, and the cause of the remainder is not known. V and J calls plus clone size are reproduced from that table; the DNA served to infer D and trimming. The sample table holds 150,000 or so clones, of which 65% to 85% were seen once. The biggest ten clones account for 10% to 15% of the sample.

The receptor chain draws on TRBV5-1 and TRBJ2-7; 7 of the junction bases match TRBD1. The sequenced sample consisted of PBMCs or T cells enriched from blood (not recorded which). The sequence was obtained from an older woman who had recovered from COVID-19. The DNA reads TGCGCCAGCTCCCCAGAAGGGGGCCGGGAGCAGTACTTC. This encodes CASSPEGGREQYF.